This T cell receptor beta chain was sequenced for a study of OX40 agonist ivuxolimab in advanced cancers. This CDR3 is built from 15 residues. Germline CDR1 reads SGDLS; CDR2 reads YYNGEE. Between the trimmed V and J ends, which lost 1 base and 4 bases, there was a span of 11 bases. People who had autoimmune disease history or systemic immunosuppression were excluded. Clones were sequenced by immunoSEQ multiplex PCR, and TCRdb holds only the in-frame ones, with some missing. The profile shows tens of thousands of clones, around 94% of them singletons. General study points: Clonal expansion was seen in CD4+ and CD8+ blood T cells by week 6 at 0.1 to 3.0 mg/kg.

In the case of this clone: Antigen: not known.

V gene TRBV9 combines with J gene TRBJ1-4; D gene unclear. This clonotype originated in an adult with an advanced solid tumor such as melanoma, head and neck, liver or kidney cancer. The sequencing here drew on CD4+ or CD8+ T cells sorted from blood, taken in a trial of the OX40 agonist ivuxolimab. The CDR3 bases are TGTGCCAGCAGCGTAAGCTCGAGCGGTAATGAAAAACTGTTTTTT. Encoded protein: CASSVSSSGNEKLFF.